This TCR beta chain emerged from a study of blood T cell repertoires in COVID-19. The assay was immunoSEQ multiplex PCR, and TCRdb's table has in-frame clones only and misses some. The repertoire holds about 140,000 clones, about 83% seen once, with roughly 15% in the top ten. V was cut by 6 bases and J by 7 bases, with 12 bases left in between. The CDR3 runs to 13 residues. From germline, CDR1 is MNHEY and CDR2 SVGAGI. This receptor was taken from a man aged 45 to 65 with acute or convalescent COVID-19. The V gene is TRBV6-5, the J gene TRBJ2-2; D gene uncertain. The sample was peripheral blood. The CDR3 DNA is TGTGCCAGCAGCCGTTCACTCGTCGGGGAGCTGTTTTTT. Its translation: CASSRSLVGELFF.